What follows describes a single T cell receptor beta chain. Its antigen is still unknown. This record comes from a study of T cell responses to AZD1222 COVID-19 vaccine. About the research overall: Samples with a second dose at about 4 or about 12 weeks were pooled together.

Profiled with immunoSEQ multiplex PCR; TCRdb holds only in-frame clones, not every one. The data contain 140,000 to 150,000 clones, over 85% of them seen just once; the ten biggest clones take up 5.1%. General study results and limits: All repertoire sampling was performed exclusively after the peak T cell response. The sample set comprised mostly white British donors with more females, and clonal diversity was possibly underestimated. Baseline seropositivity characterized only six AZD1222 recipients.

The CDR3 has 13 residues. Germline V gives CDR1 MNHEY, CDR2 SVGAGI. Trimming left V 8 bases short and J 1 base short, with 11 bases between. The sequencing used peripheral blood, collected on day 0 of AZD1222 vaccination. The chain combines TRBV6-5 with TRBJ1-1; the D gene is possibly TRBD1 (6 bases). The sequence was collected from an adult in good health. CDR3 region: CASEDRKNTEAFF. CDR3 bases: TGTGCCAGCGAAGACAGGAAGAACACTGAAGCTTTCTTT.